A single T cell receptor beta chain is shown here with its context. The clone's antigen remains unknown. Per-base quality was not reported, and no clone a single base away is much larger than it. The time point label here, explained by the study, means: baseline before first vaccination. Samples from vaccinated people were obtained from the UK trials COV001 and COV002, which included a single-blind randomized controlled phase 2/3 trial of AZD1222 (ChAdOx1 nCoV-19) in healthy adults. For TCRbeta chain sequencing, PBMC samples were collected from trial participants at day 0 and at day 28 after the second dose. The CDR3 regions of human TCRbeta chains were analyzed by immunosequencing. The authors processed their data as follows. TCRs in the repertoires were compared against a reference library of SARS-CoV-2-specific TCRs that had been generated with the MIRA antigen-specificity platform. Breadth meant the fraction of unique TCRs that were SARS-CoV-2-associated, whereas depth meant the fraction of total T cells that were SARS-CoV-2-associated. Using the MIRA data, each spike-specific TCR was mapped to the spike region that the TCR reacts to and placed in a CD4 or CD8 class. Log10-transformed breadth and depth values were compared by one-way ANOVA with Sidak's multiple comparisons tests. Sourced from immuneACCESS, this table was stored by TCRdb with only in-frame sequences that have V and J called. A share of the clones is absent; for the studies checked, an unresolved V gene accounts for under half, and the remainder has no known explanation. V, J and clone size were drawn from that table, and D and trimming were deduced from the DNA. The sample includes around 130,000 clones, with around 83% observed a single time. Jointly, the top ten make up around 12% of the sample.

V and J are truncated by 3 bases and 6 bases respectively, leaving an intervening sequence of 8 bases. The CDR3 runs 12 amino acids, cysteine and phenylalanine included. The sequence is cut down to CDR3 DNA, 36 bases in frame from base 1. This sample was taken from a study of T cell responses to AZD1222 COVID-19 vaccine (dated by TCRdb to the early 2020s). In terms of the full investigation: AZD1222 recipients given second doses at about 4 weeks or at about 12 weeks were pooled, since spike-specific TCR depth and breadth were not found to differ between the two schedules. A total of more than 230 trial participants underwent TCR sequencing, of whom 207 received two doses of AZD1222 and about 26 received two doses of the MenACWY control vaccine. Trial participants were enrolled by age into subgroups of 18-55, 56-69 and 70-plus years, and 148, 28 and 57 TCR-sequenced participants, respectively, were included in these subgroups. Results and caveats for the whole study, not just this receptor: Nearly half of unique spike-specific TCRs reportedly recognized epitopes outside regions mutated in the B.1.351 and B.1.1.7 variants. In the small 56-69-year group, the increase in depth fell short of significance, most likely because of low power. After two AZD1222 doses, spike-specific TCR breadth and depth were significantly higher than at day 0 and than in MenACWY recipients. CD4 TCRs associated with the vaccine covered the entire spike protein, and the dominant responses were in regions 160-218 and 743-854. No day 14 peak-response samples were available, so repertoires were characterized only after the peak T cell response. Participants were mostly white British, with more females than males. The authors suggested clonal diversity may have been underestimated. Conclusions about previously exposed vaccinees are limited, since just six AZD1222 recipients were seropositive for SARS-CoV-2 at baseline.

The sequences come from peripheral blood, collected on day 0 of AZD1222 vaccination. The receptor's source is an adult in good health. The chain employs TRBV12-3 or TRBV12-4 and TRBJ1-1, with the D gene call left open. The CDR3 protein: CASSFSVAEAFF. The DNA sequence is given as TGTGCCAGCAGTTTCAGTGTCGCTGAAGCTTTCTTT.